This T cell receptor beta chain was captured by sequencing in a study of blood T cell repertoires in COVID-19. CDR3 length: 15 residues. The germline V gene encodes CDR1 MDHEN and CDR2 SYDVKM. Trimming removed 2 bases from V and 4 bases from J; junction bases left unmatched: 5. Clones were read by immunoSEQ multiplex PCR, and TCRdb kept only the in-frame ones, dropping some. This repertoire shows about 100,000 clones, around 87% found once; its top ten account for 15% to 20%. The gene calls are TRBV28 and TRBJ1-5; 7 bases are a match to TRBD1. The specimen sequenced was peripheral blood. This clonotype was obtained from a human donor in a cohort sampled during active COVID-19. The CDR3 DNA follows: TGTGCCAGCAGTTTAGAAGGGACAGCTAATCAGCCCCAGCATTTT. It specifies CASSLEGTANQPQHF. The entire variable domain, with the rest obtained from reference TRBV28 and TRBJ1-5, is as follows: DVKVTQSSRYLVKRTGEKVFLECVQDMDHENMFWYRQDPGLGLRLIYFSYDVKMKEKGDIPEGYSVSREKKERFSLILESASTNQTSMYLCASSLEGTANQPQHFGDGTRLSIL.